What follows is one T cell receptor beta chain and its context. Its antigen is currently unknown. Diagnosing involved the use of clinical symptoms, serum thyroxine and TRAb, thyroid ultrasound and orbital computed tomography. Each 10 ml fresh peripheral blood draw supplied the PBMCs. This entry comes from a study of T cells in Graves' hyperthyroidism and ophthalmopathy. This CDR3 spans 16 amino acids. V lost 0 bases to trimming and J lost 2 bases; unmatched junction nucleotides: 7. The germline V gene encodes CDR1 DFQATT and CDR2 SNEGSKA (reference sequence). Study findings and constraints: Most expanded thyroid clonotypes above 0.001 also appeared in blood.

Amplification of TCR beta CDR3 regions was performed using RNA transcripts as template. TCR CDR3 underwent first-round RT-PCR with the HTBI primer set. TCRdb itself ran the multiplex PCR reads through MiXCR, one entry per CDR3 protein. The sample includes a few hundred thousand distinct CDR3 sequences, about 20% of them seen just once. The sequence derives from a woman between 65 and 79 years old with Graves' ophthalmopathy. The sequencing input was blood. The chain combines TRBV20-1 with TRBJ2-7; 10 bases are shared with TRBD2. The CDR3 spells CSARDWASGRPYEQYF. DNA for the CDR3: TGCAGTGCTAGAGATTGGGCTAGCGGGAGACCCTACGAGCAGTACTTC.